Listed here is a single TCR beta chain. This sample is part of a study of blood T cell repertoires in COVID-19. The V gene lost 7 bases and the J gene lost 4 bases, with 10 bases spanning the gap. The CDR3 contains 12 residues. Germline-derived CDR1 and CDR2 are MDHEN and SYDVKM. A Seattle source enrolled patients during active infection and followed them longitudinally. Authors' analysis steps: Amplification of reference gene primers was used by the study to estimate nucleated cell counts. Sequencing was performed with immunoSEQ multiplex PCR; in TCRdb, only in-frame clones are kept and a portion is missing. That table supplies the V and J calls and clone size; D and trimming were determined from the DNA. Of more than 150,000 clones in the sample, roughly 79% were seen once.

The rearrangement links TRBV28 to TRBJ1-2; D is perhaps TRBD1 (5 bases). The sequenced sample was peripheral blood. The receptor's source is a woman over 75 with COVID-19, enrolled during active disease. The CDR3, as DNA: TGTGCCAGCACGTCACAGGTCTATGGCTACACCTTC. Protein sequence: CASTSQVYGYTF.